The T cell receptor (beta chain) described here comes from a study of glioma-infiltrating T cells after dendritic cell vaccination listed by TCRdb under 2016. Regarding the research as a whole: The cohort comprised around 15 glioblastoma patients from Phase I and II dendritic cell vaccination trials, 9 newly diagnosed and 6 with recurrent disease. To make the vaccine, monocyte-derived dendritic cells were cultured for approximately 7 days with IL-4 and GM-CSF and then pulsed overnight with autologous tumor lysate. Each patient was given three intradermal dendritic cell vaccine injections, spaced two weeks apart, in the arm below the axilla. In glioblastoma patients vaccinated with dendritic cells, deep sequencing of TCR beta CDR3 regions served to measure tumor-infiltrating lymphocyte content and to compare repertoires between tumor and blood. TCR sequencing metrics, including TIL content and tumor-blood repertoire overlap, were correlated with survival after dendritic cell vaccination. Patients received autologous tumor lysate-pulsed dendritic cell vaccination between 2003 and 2012. Findings and caveats that apply to the study as a whole: No direct relationship between TCR clonality and survival was found, suggesting that a diverse polyclonal response may matter. Higher estimated pretreatment TIL content predicted longer time to progression and overall survival after dendritic cell vaccination. The cohort was small and heterogeneous, only a few patients had full blood and tumor sets, and even fewer had initial-recurrent tumor pairs. The TCR overlap response model with three groups was called speculative and said to need prospective validation.

To be selected, patients needed enough residual fresh-frozen tumor tissue and more than two years of available survival data. Although molecular status otherwise differed among the glioblastoma patients, no patient had an isocitrate dehydrogenase mutation. PBMC were collected before vaccination, two weeks after the third vaccination, and at tumor progression if tumor progression occurred. Genomic DNA was extracted with the Qiagen DNeasy Blood extraction Kit. Using the immunoSEQ assay, TCRB CDR3 regions were amplified from 2 micrograms of genomic DNA, or from all available DNA when less than that was on hand. For multiplex PCR, 60 forward primers for TCR V beta segments and 13 reverse primers for J beta segments were used. To estimate the number of reads per starting template, synthetic control templates were added to each sample at limiting dilution. Reads of 87 bp were generated by sequencing on the Illumina HiSeq System. On the authors' methods: To remove PCR and sequencing errors, closely related sequences were merged with a nearest neighbor algorithm. TCR overlap was defined as the percentage of unique tumor TCR beta sequences that were also present in the same patient's peripheral blood. TCRdb provides this immuneACCESS table in a form limited to in-frame rearrangements. Some clones are lacking; in checked studies, under half of them reflect an unresolved V gene, and why the rest are absent is not known. That table supplies the V and J calls and clone size; D and trimming were determined from the DNA. The sample table contains almost 65,000 clones; only one count was recorded for approximately 85% of them. Over 8.5% of the sample is in the top ten clones.

In regard to this clone: It has no known antigen specificity. No base-level quality is on record; no much larger clone is a single base apart.

From cysteine to phenylalanine, the CDR3 is 16 amino acids long. CDR3 DNA only is kept here, 48 bases in frame from base 1. V loses 3 bases of germline sequence and J loses 0 bases, and the interval between the two ends is 11 bases. The germline V gene (reference sequence) yields WNHNN for CDR1 and SYGVQD for CDR2. The sequence was obtained from a human donor with glioblastoma. The chain was built from TRBV10-1 and TRBJ2-2; the D gene is perhaps TRBD2, on 5 matching bases. The sample consisted of blood, taken before dendritic cell vaccination. The sequenced DNA: TGCGCCAGCAGTGAACGGGATACCTCGAACACCGGGGAGCTGTTTTTT. It encodes CASSERDTSNTGELFF.